This TCR beta chain is drawn from a study of T cells in Graves' hyperthyroidism and ophthalmopathy. Findings of the study overall: The majority of expanded thyroid clonotypes above 0.001 also appeared in blood.

Germline loops: CDR1 KGHDR, CDR2 SFDVKD. The CDR3 is made up of 15 amino acids. Criteria for exclusion of patients were uncontrolled infection, other autoimmune disease, pregnancy or lactation. A sample of blood taken at first hyperthyroidism diagnosis preceded any ophthalmopathy symptoms. There were TCR beta CDR3 regions amplified from RNA transcripts. TCR CDR3 underwent first-round RT-PCR with the HTBI primer set. TCRdb reanalysed the multiplex PCR reads using MiXCR and keeps one entry per CDR3 protein. Of fewer than 400,000 distinct CDR3 sequences listed, around 16% are singletons. Comment on this clonotype: Its matching antigen is unknown.

Specimen: blood. This sequence joins TRBV24-1 and TRBJ2-4; possibly TRBD2 for D (5 bases). The tail of the sequence fits TRBJ2-5 better, so the J call may be wrong. This receptor was taken from a woman between 18 and 30 years old with Graves' hyperthyroidism that later progressed to Graves' ophthalmopathy. The DNA for the CDR3 is TGTGCCACCAGTGCCCCTGGGCTAGCCGGGGAGACCCAGTACTTC. This translates into CATSAPGLAGETQYF.